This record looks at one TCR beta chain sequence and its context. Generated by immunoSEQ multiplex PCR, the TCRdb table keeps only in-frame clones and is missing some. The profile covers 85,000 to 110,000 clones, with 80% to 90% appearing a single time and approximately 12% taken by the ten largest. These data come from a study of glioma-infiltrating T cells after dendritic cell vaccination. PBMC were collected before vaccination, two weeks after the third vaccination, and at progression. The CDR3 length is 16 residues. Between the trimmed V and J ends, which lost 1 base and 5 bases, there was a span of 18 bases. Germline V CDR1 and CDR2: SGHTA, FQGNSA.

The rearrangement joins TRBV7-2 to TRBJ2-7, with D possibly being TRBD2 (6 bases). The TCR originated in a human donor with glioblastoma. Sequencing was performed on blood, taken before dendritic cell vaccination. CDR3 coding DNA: TGTGCCAGCAGCTTAGGGGGTAGAGGGGAGGTCGACGAGCAGTACTTC. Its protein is CASSLGGRGEVDEQYF.